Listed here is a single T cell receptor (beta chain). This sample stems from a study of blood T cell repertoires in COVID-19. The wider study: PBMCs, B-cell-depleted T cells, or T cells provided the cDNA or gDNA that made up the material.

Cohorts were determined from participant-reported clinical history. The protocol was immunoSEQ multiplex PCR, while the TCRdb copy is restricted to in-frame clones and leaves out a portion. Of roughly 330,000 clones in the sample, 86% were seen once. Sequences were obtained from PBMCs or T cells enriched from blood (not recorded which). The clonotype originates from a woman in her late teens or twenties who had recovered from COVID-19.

The CDR3 DNA reads as TGCGCCAGCAGCCAAGACGGATCTGGGGGGGGACTACGACCTGAGCAGTTCTTC. This encodes CASSQDGSGGGLRPEQFF. The rearrangement uses TRBV4-1 and TRBJ2-1; 7 bases map to TRBD2. CDR3 length: 18 residues. Germline CDR1 MGHRA, CDR2 YSYEKL. Trimming at V came to 0 bases and at J to 9 bases, leaving 17 bases not matched to a gene.